The 12 T cell receptor beta chains below come from one sample, sequenced in a study of identical twins. TCRdb reanalysed the 5' RACE reads using MiXCR and keeps one entry per CDR3 protein. The data show approximately 1.8 million distinct CDR3 sequences, under 35% seen once. The material sequenced was cord blood. The receptors derive from a newborn girl in good health.

About this clonotype: A junction end diverges from the germline sequence, so it may reflect a read error. The rearrangement joins TRBV27 to TRBJ1-6; TRBD1 matches 7 bases. The germline V gene encodes CDR1 MNHEY and CDR2 SMNVEV (reference sequence). The CDR3 length is 15 residues. The CDR3 here is CAGSLTRQGSSPLHF. The CDR3 region has the DNA TGTGCCGGCAGTTTAACCCGACAGGGTAGTTCACCCCTCCACTTT.

This clonotype was counted between two and nine times. The chain carries TRBV20-1 and TRBJ1-2; maybe TRBD1 (6 bases). The CDR3 consists of 14 residues. Germline V lookup: CDR1 DFQATT, CDR2 SNEGSKA (reference sequence). Trimming stripped 1 base from V and 3 bases from J, with 12 bases between. CDR3 sequence: CSARGGEGDYGYTF. The CDR3, as DNA: TGCAGTGCTAGAGGTGGGGAGGGGGACTATGGCTACACCTTC.

This clonotype was seen more than once but under ten times. The V gene is TRBV27, the J gene TRBJ1-2, with D unclear. Germline V CDR1 and CDR2: MNHEY, SMNVEV (reference sequence). The CDR3 runs 13 residues. V was shortened by 0 bases and J by 9 bases, with 11 bases between the two germline ends. CDR3 amino acids: CASSLSPSRRYTF. CDR3 in DNA: TGTGCCAGCAGTTTATCGCCGTCTCGGCGCTACACCTTC.

The chain links TRBV6-1 to TRBJ1-3, with D possibly matching TRBD1 (6 bases). Trimming stripped 7 bases from V and 4 bases from J, with 14 bases between. CDR1 is MNHNS and CDR2 is SASEGT in the germline V gene. CDR3 length: 14 residues. The CDR3 is CASTPQGLGNTIYF. The CDR3 nucleotides are TGTGCCAGCACGCCACAGGGACTCGGAAACACCATATATTTT.

This clonotype has just a few counts. The genes are TRBV7-9 and TRBJ2-1; D unclear. Germline CDR1 SEHNR, CDR2 FQNEAQ (reference sequence). V lost 6 bases and J 4 bases, leaving 19 bases between the germline ends. The length of the CDR3 is 16 residues. CDR3 sequence: CASSAPTLMGYNEQFF. The CDR3 nucleotides read TGTGCCAGCAGTGCTCCCACACTTATGGGGTACAATGAGCAGTTCTTC.

This clonotype was recorded many times. The genes are TRBV27 and TRBJ2-7, with D possibly TRBD1 on 5 matching bases. Per germline, CDR1 MNHEY and CDR2 SMNVEV (reference sequence). The CDR3 spans 14 residues. V was shortened by 6 bases and J by 0 bases, with 12 bases between the two germline ends. CDR3 protein: CASSLGVGSYEQYF. CDR3 sequence (DNA): TGTGCCAGCAGCTTAGGGGTCGGCTCCTACGAGCAGTACTTC.

This chain connects TRBV11-1 to TRBJ2-1, with a tentative D call TRBD1 (5 bases). V lost 4 bases, J lost 12 bases, and 16 bases lay in between. The CDR3 is made up of 13 amino acids. Germline-derived CDR1 and CDR2 are SGHAT and FQDESV (reference sequence). The CDR3 DNA is TGTGCCAGCAGCTCTGGGGCGCGCATCGGGCAGTTCTTC. It translates to CASSSGARIGQFF.

The chain links TRBV2 to TRBJ1-2; D unclear. This CDR3 region has 14 residues. Trimming stripped 6 bases from V and 4 bases from J, with 15 bases between. Germline V CDR1 and CDR2: SNHLY, FYNNEI. The CDR3 region is CASRRETDLYGYTF. DNA of the CDR3: TGTGCCAGCAGGAGGGAGACGGACCTCTATGGCTACACCTTC.

This clonotype was seen a handful of times. The chain links TRBV27 to TRBJ2-7, with no clear D. The CDR3 is made up of 17 amino acids. Germline CDR1 is MNHEY and CDR2 is SMNVEV (reference sequence). Trimming cost V 4 bases and J 1 base, with 20 bases left between them. The CDR3 DNA is TGTGCCAGCAGTTCCAACTCACGACCCTGGGAATCCTACGAGCAGTACTTC. Protein product: CASSSNSRPWESYEQYF.

This clonotype was counted only a few times. The chain uses TRBV12-3 or TRBV12-4 and TRBJ1-6; the D gene is possibly TRBD1 (6 bases). This CDR3 region has 14 residues. The V and J ends lost 7 bases and 9 bases respectively, with 16 bases between them. The CDR3 loop is CASKRTGFSSPLHF. DNA for the CDR3: TGTGCCAGCAAACGAACAGGGTTTAGTTCACCCCTCCACTTT.

V usage is TRBV7-6 and J usage is TRBJ1-3, with a possible D match to TRBD1 (6 bases). From germline, CDR1 is SGHVS and CDR2 FNYEAQ. CDR3 size: 15 residues. V gave up 5 bases and J gave up 0 bases, with 11 bases separating them. This chain's CDR3 is CASSAHRDSGNTIYF. The CDR3 coding sequence is TGTGCCAGCAGCGCCCACAGGGACTCTGGAAACACCATATATTTT.

This clonotype was observed a few times. The V gene is TRBV10-3, the J gene TRBJ2-4; 7 bases map to TRBD2. Germline V lookup: CDR1 ENHRY, CDR2 SYGVKD. V shed 6 bases and J 4 bases; nucleotides not matched to a gene: 6. The CDR3 has 14 residues. Here the CDR3 DNA reads TGTGCCATCAGCGGACTAGATCGTAAAAACATTCAGTACTTC. Its translation is CAISGLDRKNIQYF.